This entry features one TCR beta chain sequence. This record belongs to a study of shared clonotypes between healthy human individuals. Looking at the study overall: Each donor contributed plates that comprised three CD4 naive, three CD4 memory, two CD8 naive and one CD8 memory.

In the authors' workflow: ImmunoSEQ gave junction-only sequences without quality scores, so filtering differed. Profiling relied on immunoSEQ multiplex PCR, and the TCRdb table lists in-frame clones only, not all of them. D and trimming were read from the DNA, whereas the V and J calls and clone size are those reported in that table. In the table there are about 2 million clones, about 95% of which are singletons. Cells designated naive CD8 were CD45RO-negative and were positively selected for CCR7, with terminally differentiated effector memory CD45RA+ cells excluded. Germline CDR1 is SEHNR and CDR2 is FQNEAQ (reference sequence). The V and J ends lost 6 bases and 8 bases respectively, with 19 bases between them. The CDR3 is made up of 14 amino acids.

Input material: naive CD8+ T cells sorted from blood. The receptor was derived from a man between 18 and 35 years old in good health. The V gene is TRBV7-9, the J gene TRBJ1-2, with D perhaps matching TRBD1 (5 bases). CDR3 residues: CASRFGDSPAGYTF. Here the CDR3 DNA reads TGTGCCAGCAGATTCGGAGACAGCCCGGCGGGCTACACCTTC.